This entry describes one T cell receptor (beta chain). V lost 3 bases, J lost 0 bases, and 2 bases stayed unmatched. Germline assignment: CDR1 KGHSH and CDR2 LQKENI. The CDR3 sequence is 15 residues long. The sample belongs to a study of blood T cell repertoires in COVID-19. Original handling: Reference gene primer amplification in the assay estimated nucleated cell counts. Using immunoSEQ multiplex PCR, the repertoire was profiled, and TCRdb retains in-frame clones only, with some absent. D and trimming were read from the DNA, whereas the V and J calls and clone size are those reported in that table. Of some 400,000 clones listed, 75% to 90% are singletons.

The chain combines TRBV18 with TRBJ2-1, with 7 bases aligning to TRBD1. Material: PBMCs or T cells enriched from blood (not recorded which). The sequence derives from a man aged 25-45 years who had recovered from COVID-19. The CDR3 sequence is CASSPTGTSYNEQFF. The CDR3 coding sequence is TGTGCCAGCTCACCGACAGGGACCTCCTACAATGAGCAGTTCTTC.